This TCR beta chain is drawn from a study of blood T cell repertoires in COVID-19. Study-wide context: Researchers got acute and convalescent COVID-19 samples from the United States, Italy and Spain. T cells, B-cell-depleted T cells, or PBMCs provided the cDNA or gDNA that served as material.

CDR1 is SGHRS and CDR2 is YFSETQ in the germline V gene. Trimming stripped 0 bases from V and 5 bases from J, with 8 bases between. The CDR3 runs to 14 residues. Per the authors' pipeline: Nucleated cell counts were estimated from reference gene primer amplification. The repertoire was sequenced with immunoSEQ multiplex PCR; TCRdb's copy has only in-frame clones and lacks some. That table gives V, J and clone size, and the DNA gave D and trimming. The data contain 220,000 or so clones, over 60% of them singletons. The source is a woman aged 65 to 85 with acute or convalescent COVID-19. This chain links TRBV5-1 with TRBJ1-4; a possible D gene is TRBD1 (6 bases). Source material: peripheral blood. Written as DNA, the CDR3 is TGCGCCAGCAGCTTGGGACAGGAGAATGAAAAACTGTTTTTT. Translated, it gives CASSLGQENEKLFF.